These 32 T cell receptor beta chains were all obtained from the same sample, sequenced in a study of T-cell memory formation after mild COVID-19. TCRdb re-called the 5' RACE reads through MiXCR, storing one row per CDR3 protein. The profile shows 350,000 to 500,000 distinct CDR3 sequences, over 15% of them singletons. The specimen was PBMCs or a T cell subset sorted from them (not recorded which). The receptors come from an adult woman who had mild COVID-19 (a few samples of this study predate the infection). Cell type and time point are not known.

This clonotype was found a few times. The V and J genes are TRBV4-3 and TRBJ1-1; TRBD1 matches at 9 bases. CDR1 is LGHNA, CDR2 YSLEER, per germline. The junction had 9 bases not matched to a gene; V was cut back by 1 base and J by 6 bases. This CDR3 is 16 amino acids long. The CDR3 bases are TGCGCCAGCAGCCAAGGAGAGACAGGGGGGGGGCCTGAAGCTTTCTTT. Protein: CASSQGETGGGPEAFF.

In its sample, this clonotype was seen a few times. The rearrangement joins TRBV7-2 to TRBJ1-1, with a possible D match to TRBD1 (6 bases). This CDR3 has 13 residues. Trimming pared 2 bases from V and 6 bases from J, leaving 10 bases between. Germline CDR1 reads SGHTA; CDR2 reads FQGNSA. For the CDR3, the DNA is TGTGCCAGCAGCTTACTCGGGGGCCCTGAAGCTTTCTTT. This translates into CASSLLGGPEAFF.

The gene calls are TRBV7-8 and TRBJ2-3, with D possibly TRBD1 on 6 matching bases. This CDR3 region has 17 residues. Germline V CDR1 and CDR2: SGHVS, FQNEAQ. V lost 1 base, J lost 4 bases, and 18 bases lay in between. The CDR3 is CASSLVGVGQGPDTQYF. Here the CDR3 DNA reads TGTGCCAGCAGCTTAGTGGGGGTCGGGCAGGGGCCAGATACGCAGTATTTT.

The rearrangement joins TRBV24-1 to TRBJ2-1, with 9 positions matching TRBD1. V shed 4 bases and J 6 bases; nucleotides not matched to a gene: 6. Germline V gives CDR1 KGHDR, CDR2 SFDVKD. The CDR3 spans 15 residues. DNA of the CDR3: TGTGCCACCAGTGAACCCGGACAGGGGCTCAATGAGCAGTTCTTC. This gives the protein CATSEPGQGLNEQFF.

The rearrangement links TRBV12-5 to TRBJ2-1, with a weak D call TRBD2 (5 bases). The ends were cut back, 0 bases at V and 6 bases at J, with 15 bases in the middle. The CDR3 is 16 residues long. Germline values: CDR1 LGHNT, CDR2 FRNRAP. CDR3 sequence: CASGLVVGPRANEQFF. The DNA for the CDR3 is TGTGCTAGTGGTTTGGTAGTTGGGCCGCGGGCCAATGAGCAGTTCTTC.

In this sample, this clonotype turned up a few times. The chain couples TRBV24-1 to TRBJ2-1; TRBD2 might be the D (5 bases). The ends were cut back, 3 bases at V and 0 bases at J, with 8 bases in the middle. Per germline, CDR1 KGHDR and CDR2 SFDVKD. This CDR3 has 15 amino acids. CDR3 loop: CATSDGRSSYNEQFF. The CDR3 nucleotides read TGTGCCACCAGTGATGGGAGAAGCTCCTACAATGAGCAGTTCTTC.

The chain couples TRBV5-6 to TRBJ1-2; D gene uncertain. The V end lost 5 bases, the J end lost 4 bases, and 12 bases lay between the germline ends. There are 13 residues in the CDR3. Germline V gene sequence: CDR1 SGHDT, CDR2 YYEEEE. The CDR3, as DNA: TGTGCCAGCAGTGCTAGGAGGGTCTATGGCTACACCTTC. Encoded protein: CASSARRVYGYTF.

Only a few counts were recorded for this clonotype. The chain is built from TRBV7-8 and TRBJ1-2; a weak D match, TRBD1 (6 bases). The CDR3 contains 13 residues. Germline CDR1 reads SGHVS; CDR2 reads FQNEAQ. Trimming cost V 5 bases and J 8 bases, with 15 bases left between them. For the CDR3, the DNA is TGTGCCAGCAGCAAGGGGGGGGCAGTCGGCTACACCTTC. Amino acid sequence: CASSKGGAVGYTF.

The V call is TRBV4-2, the J call TRBJ1-5, with TRBD1 identical over 9 bases. The CDR3 is made up of 16 amino acids. Germline V gene lookup returns CDR1 LGHNA and CDR2 YNFKEQ. The V segment lost 2 bases and the J segment 5 bases; nucleotides outside the gene matches: 7. The CDR3 spells CASSQLDRGTYQPQHF. In nucleotides, the CDR3 is TGTGCCAGCAGCCAACTTGACAGGGGGACCTATCAGCCCCAGCATTTT.

This clonotype was seen repeatedly, ten times or more. The chain couples TRBV12-3 or TRBV12-4 to TRBJ2-1; TRBD1 aligns across 7 bases. V lost 3 bases, J lost 4 bases, and 9 bases stayed unmatched. The CDR3 consists of 16 residues. CDR3 in DNA: TGTGCCAGCAGTTTTGGGTCGGGGACAGTATACAATGAGCAGTTCTTC. It specifies CASSFGSGTVYNEQFF.

This clonotype occurred a few times. The V call is TRBV7-9, the J call TRBJ1-1; 7 nucleotides align to TRBD1. The CDR3 loop spans 14 amino acids. The J segment lost 10 bases and the V segment lost 5 bases, leaving 13 bases of the junction unmatched. The V gene's germline CDR1 is SEHNR and CDR2 FQNEAQ (reference sequence). Written as DNA, the CDR3 is TGTGCCAGCAGCCCGGAGCCGGACAGGCGGGGAGCTTTCTTT. This translates into CASSPEPDRRGAFF.

There are a few counts of this clonotype. The chain uses TRBV14 and TRBJ2-5; 13 bases align to TRBD2. Germline V lookup: CDR1 SGHDN, CDR2 FVKESK. The CDR3 loop spans 18 amino acids. With 1 base clipped from V and 5 bases from J, the junction kept 10 bases outside the gene matches. CDR3 in amino acids: CASSQGYRLAGGLETQYF. The CDR3 bases are TGTGCCAGCAGCCAAGGGTACCGACTAGCGGGAGGTTTGGAGACCCAGTACTTC.

The chain employs TRBV24-1 and TRBJ2-1; a weak D match, TRBD1 (5 bases). Trimming took 9 bases from V and 1 from J, leaving 9 bases between them. Germline V CDR1 and CDR2: KGHDR, SFDVKD. This CDR3 comprises 13 residues. The CDR3 DNA reads as TGTGCCACCGGGGCAGGGTCCTACAATGAGCAGTTCTTC. Protein: CATGAGSYNEQFF.

This clonotype was seen a handful of times. The V gene is TRBV9, the J gene TRBJ2-1; 8 bases are shared with TRBD1. The germline V gene has CDR1 SGDLS and CDR2 YYNGEE. V shed 3 bases, J shed 6 bases, and the junction held 11 bases outside the gene matches. The CDR3 is made up of 16 amino acids. CDR3: CASSDSGGARGNEQFF. The CDR3 DNA reads as TGTGCCAGCAGCGACTCAGGGGGCGCCAGAGGCAATGAGCAGTTCTTC.

A few counts support this clonotype. V usage is TRBV5-5 and J usage is TRBJ2-1; 10 bases match TRBD2. Trimming cost V 3 bases and J 0 bases; bases outside gene matches: 6. Germline V gene lookup returns CDR1 SGHKS and CDR2 YYEKEE (reference sequence). CDR3 length equals 17 residues. Here the CDR3 DNA reads TGTGCCAGCAGCTACTCCGGACTAGCGGACTCCTACAATGAGCAGTTCTTC. It specifies CASSYSGLADSYNEQFF. Variable domain in full (rest from reference TRBV5-5 and TRBJ2-1): DAGVTQSPTHLIKTRGQQVTLRCSPISGHKSVSWYQQVLGQGPQFIFQYYEKEERGRGNFPDRFSARQFPNYSSELNVNALLLGDSALYLCASSYSGLADSYNEQFFGPGTRLTVL.

The sample holds many counts of this clonotype. The chain recombines TRBV20-1 with TRBJ1-2; D is uncertain. Germline V gives CDR1 DFQATT, CDR2 SNEGSKA (reference sequence). V lost 0 bases to trimming and J lost 6 bases, with 11 bases between them. The CDR3 contains 13 residues. Here the CDR3 reads CSARDEEGNGYTF. CDR3 DNA sequence: TGCAGTGCTAGAGATGAGGAGGGTAATGGCTACACCTTC.

A few counts support this clonotype. Compared with germline, one end of the junction differs, possibly owing to a read error. J is TRBJ1-1 and V is TRBV27; no clear D gene. Germline assignment: CDR1 MNHEY and CDR2 SMNVEV (reference sequence). The CDR3 length is 15 residues. The CDR3 region has the DNA TGTGCCAGCAGTCCACCAGGACTCAGGAACGCTGAAGCTTTCTTT. It codes for CASSPPGLRNAEAFF.

This clonotype has only a few counts. The V and J genes are TRBV6-2 or TRBV6-3 and TRBJ2-1, with 8 bases that match TRBD2. The CDR3 covers 13 residues. CDR1 and CDR2 from the germline V gene are MNHEY and SVGEGT. The V gene end was trimmed by 6 bases and the J gene end by 9 bases; junction bases not matched to a gene: 7. DNA of the CDR3: TGTGCCAGCAGCCCCGGACTAGCAGTTGAGCAGTTCTTC. As protein: CASSPGLAVEQFF.

There are a few counts of this clonotype. V usage is TRBV6-1 and J usage is TRBJ1-6; 9 nucleotides align to TRBD1. The germline V gene has CDR1 MNHNS and CDR2 SASEGT. The CDR3 consists of 14 residues. The V segment lost 2 bases and the J segment 8 bases; nucleotides outside the gene matches: 1. The CDR3 loop reads CASSERTGDSPLHF. CDR3 DNA: TGTGCCAGCAGTGAAAGGACAGGGGATTCACCCCTCCACTTT.

The chain carries TRBV5-6 and TRBJ2-5; a possible D gene is TRBD1 (6 bases). CDR1 is SGHDT and CDR2 is YYEEEE in the germline V gene. The CDR3 is 15 residues long. V shed 0 bases and J shed 5 bases, with 14 bases lying between them. CDR3: CASSLAYREVETQYF. CDR3 DNA: TGTGCCAGCAGCTTGGCGTACAGGGAAGTCGAGACCCAGTACTTC.

This clonotype was seen many times. The rearrangement joins TRBV3-1 to TRBJ2-2, with D unclear. Trimming cost V 4 bases and J 3 bases, with 3 bases left between them. Germline lookup yields CDR1 LGHDT and CDR2 YNNKEL (reference sequence). The CDR3 is 12 amino acids. CDR3 sequence reads: CASSPYTGELFF. The DNA for the CDR3 is TGTGCCAGCAGCCCCTACACCGGGGAGCTGTTTTTT.

The V gene is TRBV29-1, the J gene TRBJ2-7, with TRBD1 matching over 7 bases. Germline values: CDR1 SQVTM, CDR2 ANQGSEA. With 7 bases clipped from V and 2 bases from J, the junction kept 2 bases outside the gene matches. This CDR3 contains 11 residues. The CDR3 bases are TGCAGCGGCCAGGGGGCCTACGAGCAGTACTTC. Protein product: CSGQGAYEQYF.

Only a few counts were recorded for this clonotype. For the CDR3, the DNA is TGTGCCAGCAGCTTTATCCGGGGGGATGACTACAATGAGCAGTTCTTC. This translates into CASSFIRGDDYNEQFF. The rearrangement links TRBV7-3 to TRBJ2-1; 7 bases match TRBD2. The germline V gene encodes CDR1 SGHTA and CDR2 FQGTGA. The CDR3 length is 16 residues. V was pared by 3 bases and J by 3 bases, with 8 bases of the junction left unmatched. The full variable domain, completed using reference TRBV7-3 and TRBJ2-1, is GAGVSQTPSNKVTEKGKYVELRCDPISGHTALYWYRQSLGQGPEFLIYFQGTGAADDSGLPNDRFFAVRPEGSVSTLKIQRTERGDSAVYLCASSFIRGDDYNEQFFGPGTRLTVL.

This clonotype was counted a few times. This sequence joins TRBV7-9 and TRBJ2-3; 11 bases align to TRBD2. Germline lookup yields CDR1 SEHNR and CDR2 FQNEAQ (reference sequence). V lost 5 bases, J lost 1 base, and 11 bases stayed unmatched. This CDR3 region has 18 residues. Written as DNA, the CDR3 is TGTGCCAGCAGCCCGGGATTAGCGGGGGGGCCGGGCACAGATACGCAGTATTTT. Encoded protein: CASSPGLAGGPGTDTQYF.

Notes on this clonotype: Being one base from a much bigger clone, this may be a read error. This chain connects TRBV7-2 to TRBJ1-2; D uncertain. The CDR3 extends over 13 amino acids. Germline CDR1 is SGHTA and CDR2 is FQGNSA. The V end was cut by 3 bases, the J end by 3 bases, with 8 bases between. DNA of the CDR3: TGTGCCAGCAGCTTTGACGGGGACTATGGCTACACCTTC. This sequence encodes CASSFDGDYGYTF. Complete variable domain (other parts from reference TRBV7-2 and TRBJ1-2): GAGVSQSPSNKVTEKGKDVELRCDPISGHTALYWYRQSLGQGLEFLIYFQGNSAPDKSGLPSDRFSAERTGGSVSTLTIQRTQQEDSAVYLCASSFDGDYGYTFGSGTRLTVV.

The gene calls are TRBV15 and TRBJ1-3; unclear D gene. The CDR3 extends over 17 amino acids. Germline values: CDR1 LNHNV, CDR2 YYDKDF (reference sequence). With 0 bases removed from V and 0 bases from J, the gap between germline ends came to 12 bases. This CDR3 is CATSREAARSSGNTIYF. CDR3 sequence (DNA): TGTGCCACCAGCAGAGAGGCAGCCCGAAGCTCTGGAAACACCATATATTTT. The variable domain in full, with the rest retrieved from reference TRBV15 and TRBJ1-3, is DAMVIQNPRYQVTQFGKPVTLSCSQTLNHNVMYWYQQKSSQAPKLLFHYYDKDFNNEADTPDNFQSRRPNTSFCFLDIRSPGLGDTAMYLCATSREAARSSGNTIYFGEGSWLTVV.

This clonotype was detected only a few times. V and J are TRBV7-9 and TRBJ2-3; perhaps TRBD1 as D (6 bases). Germline V gene data show CDR1 as SEHNR and CDR2 as FQNEAQ (reference sequence). CDR3 length: 14 residues. V was shortened by 5 bases and J by 4 bases, with 13 bases between the two germline ends. The CDR3 nucleotides read TGTGCCAGCAGCCATGGCAGGGGTCCAGATACGCAGTATTTT. Residues: CASSHGRGPDTQYF.

This clonotype was counted between two and nine times. The chain combines TRBV11-2 with TRBJ2-5; 9 nucleotides align to TRBD2. This CDR3 spans 16 amino acids. The V and J ends lost 5 bases and 5 bases, in that order; junction bases with no gene match: 12. Per germline, CDR1 SGHAT and CDR2 FQNNGV. CDR3 region: CASSPTRSGSGETQYF. For the CDR3, the DNA is TGTGCCAGCAGCCCGACCCGTAGCGGGAGCGGTGAGACCCAGTACTTC.

The rearrangement links TRBV29-1 to TRBJ1-1, with TRBD1 matching over 7 bases. The germline V gene has CDR1 SQVTM and CDR2 ANQGSEA. This CDR3 region has 11 residues. J lost 11 bases, V lost 7 bases, and 10 bases had no gene match. CDR3 amino acids: CSAPTGFDAFF. The CDR3 DNA follows: TGCAGCGCTCCGACAGGGTTTGATGCTTTCTTT.

J is TRBJ2-7 and V is TRBV7-9, with D perhaps matching TRBD1 (6 bases). Germline CDR1 is SEHNR and CDR2 is FQNEAQ (reference sequence). Between the trimmed V and J ends, which lost 6 bases and 5 bases, there was a span of 14 bases. The CDR3 is 13 amino acids. CDR3 residues: CASRKPQGDEQYF. The CDR3 region has the DNA TGTGCCAGCAGAAAACCACAGGGTGACGAGCAGTACTTC. The full variable domain, in which reference TRBV7-9 and TRBJ2-7 provide the parts outside the CDR3, is DTGVSQNPRHKITKRGQNVTFRCDPISEHNRLYWYRQTLGQGPEFLTYFQNEAQLEKSRLLSDRFSAERPKGSFSTLEIQRTEQGDSAMYLCASRKPQGDEQYFGPGTRLTVT.

This chain connects TRBV12-3 or TRBV12-4 to TRBJ2-4; TRBD2 matches at 8 bases. The V gene end was trimmed by 4 bases and the J gene end by 2 bases; junction bases not matched to a gene: 10. The CDR3 covers 17 residues. CDR3 DNA: TGTGCCAGCAGTTCCCGGACTAGCCCTGGGTCCAAAAACATTCAGTACTTC. Translating gives CASSSRTSPGSKNIQYF.

This chain connects TRBV15 to TRBJ2-5; D may match TRBD1 or TRBD2 (5 bases each). This CDR3 is 16 amino acids long. CDR1 LNHNV and CDR2 YYDKDF come from the germline V gene (reference sequence). V dropped 4 bases and J dropped 4 bases, with 19 bases sitting between them. This CDR3 is CATSTIRDGLRETQYF. The CDR3 DNA is TGTGCCACCAGCACGATCCGGGACGGCCTCAGAGAGACCCAGTACTTC.